These 32 T cell receptor beta chains came from one sample sequenced in a study of pediatric ulcerative colitis. Sequencing used immunoSEQ multiplex PCR; TCRdb keeps in-frame clones, though not all of them. The sample has approximately 60,000 clones, 80% to 90% seen once. The specimen sequenced was blood. The receptors come from a boy between 10 and 17 years old with severe ulcerative colitis.

This sequence joins TRBV6-6 and TRBJ2-7; D remains ambiguous. The CDR3 covers 14 residues. The germline V and J ends were trimmed by 6 bases and 5 bases, with 17 bases remaining between them. Germline V gives CDR1 MNHNY, CDR2 SVGAGI (reference sequence). The CDR3 bases are TGTGCCAGCAGCGCTAACAACAACCCCAACGAGCAGTACTTC. Translated, it gives CASSANNNPNEQYF.

The chain joins TRBV19 to TRBJ2-2, with D tentatively TRBD2 (5 bases). The V and J ends lost 3 bases and 7 bases respectively, with 15 bases between them. The CDR3 covers 15 residues. Germline V gene sequence: CDR1 LNHDA, CDR2 SQIVND (reference sequence). The CDR3 DNA follows: TGTGCCAGTAGTATCTCTGTAGGGAGTCACGGGGAGCTGTTTTTT. Translation: CASSISVGSHGELFF.

The rearrangement links TRBV18 to TRBJ2-1; D is unclear. The CDR3 covers 16 residues. Per the germline V gene, CDR1 is KGHSH and CDR2 is LQKENI. Deletions cut 3 bases from V and 1 base from J, with 13 bases between. CDR3 coding DNA: TGTGCCAGCTCACCTAATTTAGCTCTTTCCTACAATGAGCAGTTCTTC. Its translation is CASSPNLALSYNEQFF.

The V and J genes are TRBV27 and TRBJ2-3; the D gene is possibly TRBD2 (6 bases). Germline assignment: CDR1 MNHEY and CDR2 SMNVEV (reference sequence). V was shortened by 3 bases and J by 5 bases, with 6 bases between the two germline ends. The CDR3 is made up of 12 amino acids. CDR3 loop: CASSLGGDTQYF. As DNA, the CDR3 is TGTGCCAGCAGTTTGGGGGGAGATACGCAGTATTTT.

The rearrangement links TRBV6-5 to TRBJ2-7; TRBD1 is a possible D gene (7 bases). V was trimmed by 10 bases and J by 5 bases, leaving 18 bases between them. Germline V gene sequence: CDR1 MNHEY, CDR2 SVGAGI. This CDR3 spans 13 amino acids. The CDR3 spells CATAPRGAHEQYF. DNA for the CDR3: TGTGCCACCGCCCCCAGGGGGGCTCACGAGCAGTACTTC.

V is TRBV27 and J is TRBJ1-1; weak D call: TRBD1 (6 bases). This CDR3 is built from 13 residues. V was cut by 6 bases and J by 1 base, with 9 bases left in between. Germline CDR1 reads MNHEY; CDR2 reads SMNVEV (reference sequence). Here the CDR3 DNA reads TGTGCCAGCAGCCAACAGGGGAACACTGAAGCTTTCTTT. Amino acid sequence: CASSQQGNTEAFF.

Here the CDR3 DNA reads TGTGCCAGCACTAAGGAGACGCATGAAGCTTTCTTT. As protein: CASTKETHEAFF. V gene TRBV2 combines with J gene TRBJ1-1; D call uncertain. Germline V CDR1 and CDR2: SNHLY, FYNNEI. The CDR3 covers 12 residues. V was pared by 7 bases and J by 7 bases, with 13 bases between.

The V gene is TRBV15, the J gene TRBJ1-2; maybe TRBD1 (5 bases). Germline CDR1 and CDR2: LNHNV and YYDKDF (reference sequence). Trimming took 1 base from V and 8 from J, leaving 23 bases between them. There are 17 residues in the CDR3. The chain's CDR3 is CATSRVPRGGESPGYTF. The CDR3 DNA follows: TGTGCCACCAGCAGAGTCCCCCGCGGAGGGGAAAGCCCCGGCTACACCTTC.

This chain links TRBV6-5 with TRBJ2-7; TRBD2 matches 9 bases. Germline lookup yields CDR1 MNHEY and CDR2 SVGAGI. This CDR3 contains 16 residues. V gave up 2 bases and J gave up 0 bases; unmatched junction bases: 5. The CDR3 is CASSYQTSGSSYEQYF. CDR3 in DNA: TGTGCCAGCAGTTACCAGACTAGCGGTAGCTCCTACGAGCAGTACTTC.

V usage is TRBV9 and J usage is TRBJ2-3, with 12 bases identical to TRBD2. The germline gives CDR1 SGDLS, CDR2 YYNGEE. This CDR3 has 16 amino acids. The junction had 6 bases not matched to a gene; V was cut back by 3 bases and J by 4 bases. Here the CDR3 reads CASSGPLAGGPDTQYF. For the CDR3, the DNA is TGTGCCAGCAGCGGCCCACTAGCGGGAGGCCCAGATACGCAGTATTTT.

The chain couples TRBV11-3 to TRBJ1-3; a weak D match, TRBD1 (5 bases). V was pared by 5 bases and J by 7 bases, with 9 bases between. Germline V gene lookup returns CDR1 SGHNT and CDR2 YENEEA. The CDR3 is made up of 12 amino acids. CDR3 sequence: CASSRGGNTIYF. The DNA for the CDR3 is TGTGCCAGCAGCCGGGGCGGGAACACCATATATTTT. The full variable domain, in which reference TRBV11-3 and TRBJ1-3 provide the parts outside the CDR3, is EAGVVQSPRYKIIEKKQPVAFWCNPISGHNTLYWYLQNLGQGPELLIRYENEEAVDDSQLPKDRFSAERLKGVDSTLKIQPAELGDSAVYLCASSRGGNTIYFGEGSWLTVV.

The chain employs TRBV30 and TRBJ2-1; no firm D call. CDR1 is GTSNPN, CDR2 SVGIG, per germline (reference sequence). This CDR3 contains 14 residues. V gave up 0 bases and J gave up 4 bases, with 10 bases separating them. The DNA of the CDR3 is TGTGCCTGGAGTGTGAGGAGTTGGTACAATGAGCAGTTCTTC. It specifies CAWSVRSWYNEQFF.

This clone was seen more than once but under ten times. The genes are TRBV2 and TRBJ1-2; 7 bases are shared with TRBD1. V was pared by 4 bases and J by 1 base, with 3 bases of the junction left unmatched. The CDR3 contains 14 residues. Germline lookup yields CDR1 SNHLY and CDR2 FYNNEI. CDR3 coding DNA: TGTGCCAGCAGTGGCAGACAGGGTAACTATGGCTACACCTTC. This gives the protein CASSGRQGNYGYTF.

V usage is TRBV19 and J usage is TRBJ2-7; D is perhaps TRBD1 or TRBD2 (6 bases each). The germline CDR1 and CDR2 sequences are LNHDA and SQIVND (reference sequence). This CDR3 region has 13 residues. Trimming removed 8 bases from V and 6 bases from J, with 17 bases in between. CDR3 amino acids: CASGQGGPGEQYF. CDR3 sequence (DNA): TGTGCCAGTGGTCAAGGGGGGCCGGGCGAGCAGTACTTC.

The chain carries TRBV11-2 and TRBJ2-7; unclear D gene. This CDR3 region has 13 residues. The germline V gene has CDR1 SGHAT and CDR2 FQNNGV. Between the trimmed V and J ends, which lost 5 bases and 3 bases, there was a span of 11 bases. The CDR3, as DNA: TGTGCCAGCAGCCTCGCAGAGTACTACGAGCAGTACTTC. It codes for CASSLAEYYEQYF.

In this sample, this clone turned up once. The chain combines TRBV19 with TRBJ1-3, with 7 bases identical to TRBD1. Germline values: CDR1 LNHDA, CDR2 SQIVND (reference sequence). The trim removed 6 bases at V and 10 bases at J, leaving 3 bases unmatched. The CDR3 loop spans 11 amino acids. The CDR3 spells CASSEQGTIYF. The CDR3 nucleotides are TGTGCCAGTAGCGAACAGGGGACCATATATTTT.

V usage is TRBV19 and J usage is TRBJ1-1, with D tentatively TRBD1 (5 bases). Trimming took off 7 bases at V and 5 bases at J, with 20 bases between the two ends. The CDR3 runs 15 residues. Germline CDR1 and CDR2: LNHDA and SQIVND (reference sequence). CDR3 loop: CASTLKPQGGTEAFF. The CDR3 DNA follows: TGTGCCAGTACCCTAAAACCTCAGGGAGGGACTGAAGCTTTCTTT. Looking up the rest from reference TRBV19 and TRBJ1-1 gives the full variable domain: DGGITQSPKYLFRKEGQNVTLSCEQNLNHDAMYWYRQDPGQGLRLIYYSQIVNDFQKGDIAEGYSVSREKKESFPLTVTSAQKNPTAFYLCASTLKPQGGTEAFFGQGTRLTVV.

The chain links TRBV10-3 to TRBJ2-7, with D perhaps matching TRBD1 (6 bases). Per germline, CDR1 ENHRY and CDR2 SYGVKD. V was trimmed by 6 bases and J by 6 bases, leaving 9 bases between them. CDR3 size: 11 residues. CDR3: CAIRETGEQYF. In nucleotides, the CDR3 is TGTGCCATCAGGGAGACAGGCGAGCAGTACTTC.

The rearrangement uses TRBV6-5 and TRBJ2-7, with D maybe TRBD2 (5 bases). V lost 0 bases, J lost 6 bases, and 18 bases lay in between. Germline CDR1 and CDR2: MNHEY and SVGAGI. This CDR3 comprises 16 residues. The CDR3 region is CASSYSNLAPLGEQYF. The DNA for the CDR3 is TGTGCCAGCAGTTACTCGAACCTAGCTCCCTTAGGCGAGCAGTACTTC.

V gene TRBV7-2 combines with J gene TRBJ2-7; the D gene is possibly TRBD1 (6 bases). This CDR3 is 14 amino acids long. Trimming took 4 bases from V and 3 from J, leaving 13 bases between them. Per the germline V gene, CDR1 is SGHTA and CDR2 is FQGNSA. This CDR3 is CASSSPGQRYEQYF. The CDR3 coding sequence is TGTGCCAGCAGCTCGCCGGGACAACGCTACGAGCAGTACTTC.

This chain joins TRBV6-4 and TRBJ2-1; unclear D gene. Germline CDR1 MRHNA, CDR2 SNTAGT. This CDR3 has 14 amino acids. The V gene lost 0 bases and the J gene lost 8 bases, with 11 bases spanning the gap. The CDR3, as DNA: TGTGCCAGCAGTGACTCGGTCCAGGCCGATGAGCAGTTCTTC. Amino acid sequence: CASSDSVQADEQFF.

This clone was counted a single time. The V gene is TRBV25-1, the J gene TRBJ2-3, with D possibly TRBD2 on 6 matching bases. V gave up 6 bases and J gave up 2 bases, with 15 bases separating them. The CDR3 loop spans 15 amino acids. Germline V CDR1 and CDR2: MGHDK, SYGVNS. DNA for the CDR3: TGTGCCAGCAGCCAGTCTACTAGCTACACAGATACGCAGTATTTT. Translation: CASSQSTSYTDTQYF.

This rearrangement joins TRBV10-2 to TRBJ1-2; 7 bases fit TRBD1. The length of the CDR3 is 11 residues. V dropped 9 bases and J dropped 10; count of bases not matched to a gene: 8. In germline, CDR1 is WSHSY, CDR2 SAAADI. The CDR3 sequence: CASSGQTSYTF. The CDR3 DNA follows: TGCGCCAGTTCGGGACAGACCTCCTACACCTTC.

The chain is built from TRBV25-1 and TRBJ2-2, with 8 bases identical to TRBD1. Unmatched junction bases numbered 5, after V lost 4 bases and J lost 4 bases. Looked up from germline, CDR1 is MGHDK and CDR2 is SYGVNS. There are 15 residues in the CDR3. The DNA for the CDR3 is TGTGCCAGCAGTGGGACAGGGCTGGGCACCGGGGAGCTGTTTTTT. This codes for CASSGTGLGTGELFF. Full variable domain (outside the CDR3, taken from reference TRBV25-1 and TRBJ2-2): EADIYQTPRYLVIGTGKKITLECSQTMGHDKMYWYQQDPGMELHLIHYSYGVNSTEKGDLSSESTVSRIRTEHFPLTLESARPSHTSQYLCASSGTGLGTGELFFGEGSRLTVL.

This sequence joins TRBV10-1 and TRBJ2-7; tentatively, D is TRBD2 (6 bases). Per germline, CDR1 WNHNN and CDR2 SYGVQD (reference sequence). The V end lost 4 bases, the J end lost 2 bases, and 9 bases lay between the germline ends. This CDR3 is built from 13 residues. CDR3 DNA: TGCGCCAGCAGTGCAGGAGGGGCCTACGAGCAGTACTTC. This codes for CASSAGGAYEQYF.

The V and J genes are TRBV5-4 and TRBJ2-7, with D possibly TRBD2 on 6 matching bases. Trimming took off 3 bases at V and 0 bases at J, with 10 bases between the two ends. Germline-derived CDR1 and CDR2 are SGHNT and YYREEE (reference sequence). The CDR3 loop spans 14 amino acids. For the CDR3, the DNA is TGTGCCAGCAGCTGGGGGACTGCCTCCTACGAGCAGTACTTC. Its translation is CASSWGTASYEQYF.

The rearrangement joins TRBV6-5 to TRBJ2-7, with D hard to call. CDR1 is MNHEY, CDR2 SVGAGI, per germline. V lost 7 bases and J 1 base, leaving 17 bases between the germline ends. The CDR3 covers 15 residues. Here the CDR3 reads CASNHERGASYEQYF. The CDR3 DNA reads as TGTGCCAGCAACCATGAAAGAGGTGCTTCCTACGAGCAGTACTTC.

V and J are TRBV4-3 and TRBJ2-2; TRBD1 might be the D (6 bases). Germline lookup yields CDR1 LGHNA and CDR2 YSLEER. The V end was cut by 3 bases, the J end by 2 bases, with 19 bases between. This CDR3 is 18 amino acids long. The CDR3, as DNA: TGCGCCAGCAGCCAGGAGCCGGGACAACAAAGTAACACCGGGGAGCTGTTTTTT. Amino acids: CASSQEPGQQSNTGELFF.

The V and J genes are TRBV7-2 and TRBJ1-1; D not certain. The CDR3 contains 14 residues. CDR1 is SGHTA and CDR2 is FQGNSA in the germline V gene. Trimming pared 3 bases from V and 4 bases from J, leaving 12 bases between. The CDR3 DNA follows: TGTGCCAGCAGCTTTGGCTTATCCAGCACTGAAGCTTTCTTT. Its protein is CASSFGLSSTEAFF.

The V call is TRBV4-2, the J call TRBJ1-2; D unclear. CDR3 length: 14 residues. The V gene's germline CDR1 is LGHNA and CDR2 YNFKEQ. V shed 1 base and J shed 4 bases, with 10 bases lying between them. CDR3 coding DNA: TGTGCCAGCAGCCAAGCCCCCGGGCCCTATGGCTACACCTTC. Encoded protein: CASSQAPGPYGYTF.

This clone has just a few counts. The chain recombines TRBV7-9 with TRBJ1-4, with D maybe TRBD1 (5 bases). The V end was cut by 5 bases, the J end by 7 bases, with 11 bases between. Germline CDR1 reads SEHNR; CDR2 reads FQNEAQ (reference sequence). This CDR3 contains 13 residues. In nucleotides, the CDR3 is TGTGCCAGCAGCGGCAGTGGGGGTGAAAAACTGTTTTTT. Its protein product is CASSGSGGEKLFF.

The J gene is TRBJ1-2, the V gene TRBV11-3, with D unresolved. This CDR3 has 12 amino acids. The germline CDR1 and CDR2 sequences are SGHNT and YENEEA. Trimming stripped 5 bases from V and 3 bases from J, with 7 bases between. The CDR3 nucleotides read TGTGCCAGCAGCCGCCTGGACTATGGCTACACCTTC. This sequence encodes CASSRLDYGYTF.